This TCR beta chain was obtained from a study of neurological immune-mediated disorders. Regarding the study as a whole: None of the CDR3 amino acid sequences found in expanded clones was shared across subjects. This suggests that the TCR-beta repertoires were private in all groups.

Time point given: longitudinal time-point 3. TCRdb reprocessed the 5' RACE reads with MiXCR, giving one entry per CDR3 protein. The table has some 55,000 distinct CDR3 sequences, roughly 8.4% seen once. CDR3 length equals 21 residues. V lost 2 bases, J lost 4 bases, and 17 bases stayed unmatched. Germline CDR1 is KGHSH and CDR2 is LQKENI. Notes on this clonotype: Its matching antigen is unknown.

This receptor was taken from a woman aged 40 to 55 in good health. This sequence joins TRBV18 and TRBJ2-3, with TRBD2 identical over 14 bases. The material sequenced was PBMCs. The CDR3 DNA follows: TGTGCCAGCTCACCATTGCCCTCCTCCAGGACTAGCGGGAGGAGGTCAGATACGCAGTATTTT. Residues: CASSPLPSSRTSGRRSDTQYF.